A selection of T cell receptor beta chains follows, all from one sample in a study of technical replicates of blood from a few donors. Sequencing was performed with immunoSEQ multiplex PCR; in TCRdb, only in-frame clones are kept and a portion is missing. This table has about 100,000 clones, approximately 96% appearing once. The sample was T cells isolated from PBMCs. The receptors shown here come from a human donor in good health. CDR3s include the opening cysteine and the closing phenylalanine or tryptophan. The order of the fields is V gene, D gene, J gene, clone size, CDR3 DNA, CDR3 protein. A D gene is named only where the DNA matches it firmly. The listing skips clone size in some rows; elsewhere it reads once, few, many or a size class.

TRBV27	TRBD2	TRBJ2-1	.	TGTGCCAGCAGTGACTTGACTAGCGGGTGGAATGAGCAGTTCTTC	CASSDLTSGWNEQFF
TRBV19	TRBD2	TRBJ2-7	.	TGTGCCAGTAGTATAGATCGTCGGGGGGTTGAGCAGTACTTC	CASSIDRRGVEQYF
TRBV27	.	TRBJ2-1	.	TGTGCCAGCAGCCCAGCAGGGATAGATGAGCAGTTCTTC	CASSPAGIDEQFF
TRBV9	TRBD2	TRBJ2-7	.	TGTGCCAGCAGCCTTGAAGCGGGGTCCTACGAGCAGTACTTC	CASSLEAGSYEQYF
TRBV7-2	.	TRBJ2-7	.	TGTGCCAGCAGCCCCATGGGCGGGGACGAGCAGTACTTC	CASSPMGGDEQYF
TRBV28	.	TRBJ2-1	.	TGTGCCAGCAGTCGAGATCTTAGCTCCTACAATGAGCAGTTCTTC	CASSRDLSSYNEQFF
TRBV5-1	.	TRBJ2-2	.	TGCGCCAGCGGAACAGGGAACACCGGGGAGCTGTTTTTT	CASGTGNTGELFF
TRBV10-2	TRBD1	TRBJ1-2	.	TGCGCCAGCAGTGAGTCGACCCCCCTGGGGACAGTCTATGGCTACACCTTC	CASSESTPLGTVYGYTF
TRBV7-9	.	TRBJ1-2	.	TGTGCCAGCAGCTACAGGGATGATAACTATGGCTACACCTTC	CASSYRDDNYGYTF
TRBV10-2	.	TRBJ1-4	.	TGCGCCAGCAGACAGGGTATTGGGGAAAAACTGTTTTTT	CASRQGIGEKLFF
TRBV18	.	TRBJ1-1	.	TGTGCCAGCTCACAGGGGAACCCCAACCCTATGGGAGCTTTCTTT	CASSQGNPNPMGAFF
TRBV11-2	TRBD1	TRBJ1-1	once	TGTGCCAGCAGCGACTCGACAGGGGCGGGTGAAGCTTTCTTT	CASSDSTGAGEAFF
TRBV25-1	TRBD2	TRBJ2-3	.	TGTGCCAGCAGTGGCGGGGGGGGCCTCGGGTGGGGCACAGATACGCAGTATTTT	CASSGGGGLGWGTDTQYF
TRBV18	.	TRBJ2-7	once	TGTGCCAGCTCACCACCCTCATCCCAGGGCAAATCCTACGAGCAGTACTTC	CASSPPSSQGKSYEQYF
TRBV6-1	TRBD2	TRBJ2-1	.	TGTGCCGGCGGGACTAGCGGCAATGAGCAGTTCTTC	CAGGTSGNEQFF
TRBV27	TRBD2	TRBJ2-3	.	TGTGCCAGCAGTTCCTTAGCGGGGGCCGATACGCAGTATTTT	CASSSLAGADTQYF
TRBV2	TRBD2	TRBJ2-3	.	TGTGCCAGCAGTGTCGCTAGCGGGGTGCTCACAGATACGCAGTATTTT	CASSVASGVLTDTQYF
TRBV4-1	TRBD2	TRBJ2-3	.	TGCGCCAGCAGCCAATTACCGGGACTAGCGGGAAGGAATACGCAGTATTTT	CASSQLPGLAGRNTQYF
TRBV7-6	TRBD2	TRBJ2-7	.	TGTGCCAGCAGCTGGGGACTAGCGGGATTGTACGAGCAGTACTTC	CASSWGLAGLYEQYF
TRBV19	.	TRBJ1-1	.	TGTGCCAGTAGTCCTAACTGGGCCGACACTGAAGCTTTCTTT	CASSPNWADTEAFF
TRBV19	TRBD1	TRBJ2-2	.	TGTGCCAGTAGCACCGTCCTAATTACAGGGGGCGAAAGAGGCGGGGAGCTGTTTTTT	CASSTVLITGGERGGELFF
TRBV11-3	TRBD1	TRBJ1-1	once	TGTGCCAGCAGCGAGCCGGACAGGGCGAACACTGAAGCTTTCTTT	CASSEPDRANTEAFF
TRBV28	TRBD2	TRBJ2-5	.	TGTGCCAGCAGTCCCGCGGGAGCGGAAGAGACCCAGTACTTC	CASSPAGAEETQYF
TRBV4-1	TRBD2	TRBJ2-5	once	TGCGCCAGCAGCCAGAGAGCTAGCGGCCAGCAAGAGACCCAGTACTTC	CASSQRASGQQETQYF
TRBV11-2	.	TRBJ1-2	.	TGTGCCAGCAGCGCCTCCCCGGGTCCGGGCTACACCTTC	CASSASPGPGYTF
TRBV19	TRBD2	TRBJ2-1	.	TGTGCCAGCAAACCCGAACCGGGACTAGAACGAAATGAGCAGTTCTTC	CASKPEPGLERNEQFF
TRBV19	TRBD2	TRBJ2-3	.	TGTGCCAGTAGTATAGATCTTATATCCCCCCTAGCGGGAGTCCCAGATACGCAGTATTTT	CASSIDLISPLAGVPDTQYF
TRBV5-6	.	TRBJ2-2	once	TGTGCCAGCAGCGTGAGGGGGGGTTGGACCGGGGAGCTGTTTTTT	CASSVRGGWTGELFF
TRBV25-1	TRBD1	TRBJ2-1	.	TGTGCCAGCAGTATATCGGGACAGGGCCCCAATGAGCAGTTCTTC	CASSISGQGPNEQFF
TRBV10-3	.	TRBJ1-1	once	TGTGCCATCAATCGCGCGTTAAGACAGCAGAACACTGAAGCTTTCTTT	CAINRALRQQNTEAFF
TRBV6-1	TRBD1	TRBJ1-6	.	TGTGCCAGCGGACGGGACAGGGCTTCACCCCTCCACTTT	CASGRDRASPLHF
TRBV5-8	.	TRBJ2-1	.	TGTGCCAGCAGCCTACGACTAAGCTCCTACAATGAGCAGTTCTTC	CASSLRLSSYNEQFF
TRBV5-1	.	TRBJ1-1	few	TGCGCCAGCAGCTTCGGCACTGAAGCTTTCTTT	CASSFGTEAFF
TRBV18	.	TRBJ1-2	.	TGTGCCAGCTCACCACCCGCAGGCTATGGCTACACCTTC	CASSPPAGYGYTF
TRBV10-1	TRBD1	TRBJ2-3	once	TGCGCCAGCAGTAACACAGGGGCAGATACGCAGTATTTT	CASSNTGADTQYF
TRBV11-2	.	TRBJ2-2	.	TGTGCCAGCAGCTTAGTACCGAAGACATCCGATCTTGGCGGGGAGCTGTTTTTT	CASSLVPKTSDLGGELFF
TRBV29-1	.	TRBJ1-2	.	TGCAGCGTTATAAGACAGGAACTCTACACCTTC	CSVIRQELYTF
TRBV5-1	.	TRBJ1-1	.	TGCGCCAGCAGCCTCCGCGGGACGGCGAACACTGAAGCTTTCTTT	CASSLRGTANTEAFF
TRBV9	.	TRBJ1-1	once	TGTGCCAGCAGCGTAGGCGGATCTGGGGCCTTGAACACTGAAGCTTTCTTT	CASSVGGSGALNTEAFF
TRBV29-1	.	TRBJ2-4	once	TGCAGCGTTGCTGCGGCTACCGGAAACATTCAGTACTTC	CSVAAATGNIQYF
TRBV19	TRBD1	TRBJ1-1	.	TGTGCCAGTAGTCTAACAGGGGACACTGAAGCTTTCTTT	CASSLTGDTEAFF
TRBV5-6	TRBD1	TRBJ2-1	.	TGTGCCAGCAGTATATCGGGACAGCACAATGAGCAGTTCTTC	CASSISGQHNEQFF
TRBV6-1	TRBD1	TRBJ2-7	.	TGTGCCAGCAGTTCCCTTAAACAGGGGTCCTACGAGCAGTACTTC	CASSSLKQGSYEQYF
TRBV6-1	.	TRBJ1-1	.	TGTGCCAGTCAGGGGACGACAAAGAACACTGAAGCTTTCTTT	CASQGTTKNTEAFF
TRBV7-9	TRBD1	TRBJ2-5	.	TGTGCCAGCAGCGGGACAGACCAAGAGACCCAGTACTTC	CASSGTDQETQYF
TRBV6-1	.	TRBJ2-7	.	TGTGCCAGCAGTGAAGAGGGAGGGGGGGGCTCCTACGAGCAGTACTTC	CASSEEGGGGSYEQYF
TRBV6-1	.	TRBJ1-1	.	TGTGCCAGCAGTGAAGCGCTTCAGGGTAAGGCTTTCTTT	CASSEALQGKAFF
TRBV5-1	.	TRBJ1-3	once	TGCGCCAGCAGCTTGGATCAGGGCAGGACTGGAAACACCATATATTTT	CASSLDQGRTGNTIYF
TRBV7-2	TRBD2	TRBJ2-7	.	TGTGCCAGCAGCTTGTCCCCCGGCGGGGGGAGCTCCTACGAGCAGTACTTC	CASSLSPGGGSSYEQYF
TRBV6-1	.	TRBJ2-7	.	TGTGCCAGCAGTGAAACTCGCTACGAGCAGTACTTC	CASSETRYEQYF
TRBV6-5	.	TRBJ2-5	.	TGTGCCAGCAGTTACTCGGGAGGAGAGACCCAGTACTTC	CASSYSGGETQYF
TRBV5-1	.	TRBJ2-5	.	TGCGCCAGCAGCTCGGGGACACCCTACGAAGAGACCCAGTACTTC	CASSSGTPYEETQYF
TRBV11-3	.	TRBJ1-3	.	TGTGCCAGCAGACTAGGAAACACCATATATTTT	CASRLGNTIYF
TRBV27	TRBD2	TRBJ2-3	.	TGTGCCAGCAGTTGGACGCGGGGGTACACAGATACGCAGTATTTT	CASSWTRGYTDTQYF
TRBV5-4	TRBD2	TRBJ2-1	.	TGTGCCAGCAGGTCGGCCGGGACTAGCGGGAGGGCCGAGCAGTTCTTC	CASRSAGTSGRAEQFF
TRBV6-1	.	TRBJ1-5	.	TGTGCCAGCAGTGGACAGAGCAATCAGCCCCAGCATTTT	CASSGQSNQPQHF
TRBV6-1	.	TRBJ1-4	.	TGTGCCAGCAGTGAACCCCAACAGGGAAGTAATGAAAAACTGTTTTTT	CASSEPQQGSNEKLFF
TRBV7-2	TRBD2	TRBJ2-7	.	TGTGCCAGCAGCGCCCAGCGGGAGACCTACGAGCAGTACTTC	CASSAQRETYEQYF
TRBV5-1	TRBD2	TRBJ2-2	once	TGCGCCAGCAGCTGGGGACTAGCGGAGACCACCGGGGAGCTGTTTTTT	CASSWGLAETTGELFF
TRBV5-4	TRBD1	TRBJ1-4	.	TGTGCCAGCAGCTCCCGACAGGGCACTAATGAAAAACTGTTTTTT	CASSSRQGTNEKLFF